A single sample gave rise to the 29 T cell receptor beta chains below, sequenced in a study of cytomegalovirus exposure and HLA in healthy donors. The PCR ran on 60 Vbeta and 13 Jbeta primers. Here immunoSEQ multiplex PCR was the method, and the copy in TCRdb shows in-frame clones only, minus some. Here the sample spans 90,000 to 120,000 clones, approximately 80% being singletons. Sequencing was carried out using PBMCs. The receptors here all came from a female donor in good health and CMV-seropositive.

CDR3 residues: CASSQSGRAGNGNIQYF. In DNA, the CDR3 is TGTGCCAGCAGCCAGAGCGGGAGGGCCGGTAATGGAAACATTCAGTACTTC. V usage is TRBV4-2 and J usage is TRBJ2-4, with 10 bases fitting TRBD2. V dropped 3 bases and J dropped 6; count of bases not matched to a gene: 11. The CDR3 has 17 amino acids. The germline gives CDR1 LGHNA, CDR2 YNFKEQ.

The chain links TRBV9 to TRBJ2-2; 11 nucleotides align to TRBD2. This CDR3 has 16 residues. Germline-derived CDR1 and CDR2 are SGDLS and YYNGEE. Trimming took 3 bases from V and 6 from J; bases not matched to a gene: 7. This chain's CDR3 is CASSAVAGGHSGELFF. The CDR3 DNA reads TGTGCCAGCAGCGCCGTAGCGGGGGGGCATTCCGGGGAGCTGTTTTTT.

Concerning this clone: Within the sample, other DNA sequences also encode this same CDR3. The rearrangement links TRBV14 to TRBJ1-2, with a tentative D call TRBD1 (5 bases). CDR1 and CDR2 from the germline V gene are SGHDN and FVKESK. The V end lost 4 bases, the J end lost 10 bases, and 16 bases lay between the germline ends. This CDR3 contains 13 residues. CDR3 DNA sequence: TGTGCCAGCAGCCTACAGGTGGGGTTCGTCTACACCTTC. Amino acid sequence: CASSLQVGFVYTF.

The chain combines TRBV7-2 with TRBJ1-2; maybe TRBD1 (6 bases). This CDR3 contains 14 residues. V gave up 5 bases and J gave up 8 bases, with 18 bases separating them. Germline V gene data show CDR1 as SGHTA and CDR2 as FQGNSA. The CDR3 region is CASSRLPHRDGYTF. CDR3 DNA sequence: TGTGCCAGCAGCCGCCTTCCTCACAGGGACGGCTACACCTTC.

This clone is a singleton in its sample. The chain combines TRBV18 with TRBJ2-1; tentative D call: TRBD2 (5 bases). The germline gives CDR1 KGHSH, CDR2 LQKENI. The V and J ends lost 2 bases and 5 bases respectively, with 13 bases between them. The CDR3 totals 15 residues. The CDR3 sequence is CASSPRQRRDNEQFF. CDR3 sequence (DNA): TGTGCCAGCTCACCAAGGCAGCGGCGAGACAATGAGCAGTTCTTC.

The rearrangement links TRBV10-3 to TRBJ2-1; D unresolved. This CDR3 is built from 15 residues. The germline V gene encodes CDR1 ENHRY and CDR2 SYGVKD. V was cut by 0 bases and J by 0 bases, with 6 bases left in between. The CDR3 region is CAISESSGSYNEQFF. Written as DNA, the CDR3 is TGTGCCATCAGTGAGTCGTCAGGCTCCTACAATGAGCAGTTCTTC.

The CDR3 protein is CASSESYTEAFF. Here the CDR3 DNA reads TGTGCCAGCAGTGAATCATACACTGAAGCTTTCTTT. The genes are TRBV6-1 and TRBJ1-1; D gene unclear. The CDR3 is 12 amino acids. V was trimmed by 2 bases and J by 3 bases, leaving 4 bases between them. Germline V gene sequence: CDR1 MNHNS, CDR2 SASEGT.

A word on this clone: A much larger clone sits a single nucleotide away, making a read error possible. CDR3 loop: CASNRGPNTEAFF. The DNA of the CDR3 is TGTGCCAGCAACAGGGGGCCGAACACTGAAGCTTTCTTT. The V call is TRBV9, the J call TRBJ1-1, with TRBD1 matching 9 bases. Per the germline V gene, CDR1 is SGDLS and CDR2 is YYNGEE. The CDR3 contains 13 residues. V gave up 6 bases and J gave up 1 base; unmatched junction bases: 1. The full variable domain, rest sourced from reference TRBV9 and TRBJ1-1, is DSGVTQTPKHLITATGQRVTLRCSPRSGDLSVYWYQQSLDQGLQFLIQYYNGEERAKGNILERFSAQQFPDLHSELNLSSLELGDSALYFCASNRGPNTEAFFGQGTRLTVV.

The chain carries TRBV27 and TRBJ2-5; TRBD2 matches 15 bases. Germline values: CDR1 MNHEY, CDR2 SMNVEV (reference sequence). With 4 bases clipped from V and 7 bases from J, the junction kept 7 bases outside the gene matches. The CDR3 covers 16 residues. CDR3 residues: CASSSGLAGGLRTQYF. CDR3 coding DNA: TGTGCCAGCAGTTCGGGACTAGCGGGGGGCTTGAGGACCCAGTACTTC.

This clone was observed a handful of times. V usage is TRBV30 and J usage is TRBJ1-6; D might be TRBD1 (6 bases). The V end lost 1 base, the J end lost 3 bases, and 16 bases lay between the germline ends. CDR1 and CDR2 from the germline V gene are GTSNPN and SVGIG (reference sequence). The CDR3 length is 17 residues. Written as DNA, the CDR3 is TGTGCCTGGAGTGACCCTGGACAGCCCTACTATAATTCACCCCTCCACTTT. This translates into CAWSDPGQPYYNSPLHF.

The chain links TRBV4-3 to TRBJ2-6, with D perhaps TRBD2 (5 bases). The CDR3 has 18 amino acids. The V end was cut by 1 base, the J end by 0 bases, with 13 bases between. CDR1 is LGHNA, CDR2 YSLEER, per germline. The DNA for the CDR3 is TGCGCCAGCAGCCAAGGTAGTGAAGGGAGCTCTGGGGCCAACGTCCTGACTTTC. This gives the protein CASSQGSEGSSGANVLTF.

The rearrangement joins TRBV10-1 to TRBJ2-3; 10 positions match TRBD2. The V gene's germline CDR1 is WNHNN and CDR2 SYGVQD (reference sequence). With 2 bases clipped from V and 3 bases from J, the junction kept 5 bases outside the gene matches. The CDR3 is 16 residues long. Here the CDR3 reads CASSERAGGRTDTQYF. CDR3 DNA: TGCGCCAGCAGTGAGAGAGCGGGGGGGCGGACAGATACGCAGTATTTT.

This rearrangement joins TRBV29-1 to TRBJ2-1; possible D gene TRBD2, 6 bases. The CDR3 spans 17 residues. Germline CDR1 reads SQVTM; CDR2 reads ANQGSEA. Trimming removed 4 bases at V and 0 bases at J, with 19 bases between. CDR3: CSVVPGLFTSSYNEQFF. Written as DNA, the CDR3 is TGCAGCGTTGTCCCGGGACTCTTTACAAGCTCCTACAATGAGCAGTTCTTC.

The V gene is TRBV7-9, the J gene TRBJ2-2, with a tentative D call TRBD1 (6 bases). V lost 11 bases, J lost 6 bases, and 19 bases lay in between. This CDR3 contains 14 residues. CDR1 SEHNR and CDR2 FQNEAQ come from the germline V gene (reference sequence). CDR3 nucleotide sequence: TGTGCCGACGAGGGCAGGGACATTGCCGGGGAGCTGTTTTTT. Translating it yields CADEGRDIAGELFF.

The V and J genes are TRBV6-5 and TRBJ1-2; D remains unclear. Between the trimmed V and J ends, which lost 4 bases and 5 bases, there was a span of 17 bases. This CDR3 has 15 residues. Germline assignment: CDR1 MNHEY and CDR2 SVGAGI. CDR3 coding DNA: TGTGCCAGCAGTTCCAACTTGTGGGAGGCGTATGGCTACACCTTC. This sequence encodes CASSSNLWEAYGYTF.

In nucleotides, the CDR3 is TGTGCCAGTAGTGGGACAGAGAACACTGAAGCTTTCTTT. Translation: CASSGTENTEAFF. The gene calls are TRBV19 and TRBJ1-1; 7 nucleotides line up with TRBD1. CDR1 LNHDA and CDR2 SQIVND come from the germline V gene (reference sequence). The CDR3 has 13 amino acids. The V segment lost 5 bases and the J segment 1 base; nucleotides outside the gene matches: 1.

The chain is built from TRBV10-2 and TRBJ1-6; TRBD1 matches at 7 bases. CDR3 length: 17 amino acids. The V and J ends lost 5 bases and 0 bases, in that order; junction bases with no gene match: 7. The germline V gene encodes CDR1 WSHSY and CDR2 SAAADI. The DNA of the CDR3 is TGCGCCAGCAGTAAGATTGACAGGGCCTCCTATAATTCACCCCTCCACTTT. It yields the protein CASSKIDRASYNSPLHF.

For this clone: The junction does not match germline at one end; this may be a read error. The chain carries TRBV7-6 and TRBJ2-2, with 7 bases fitting TRBD2. Germline-derived CDR1 and CDR2 are SGHVS and FNYEAQ. This CDR3 contains 14 residues. CDR3 nucleotide sequence: TGTGCCAGCAGCTTAGTAGGGCTTGGCGGGGGGCTGTTTTTT. It yields the protein CASSLVGLGGGLFF.

The V call is TRBV18, the J call TRBJ1-4; 7 bases agree with TRBD1. The CDR3 has 13 amino acids. In germline, CDR1 is KGHSH, CDR2 LQKENI. V was pared by 9 bases and J by 8 bases, with 9 bases of the junction left unmatched. In DNA, the CDR3 is TGTGCCAGTGCACAGGGGATTAGAGAAAAACTGTTTTTT. Translating it yields CASAQGIREKLFF.

The chain is built from TRBV15 and TRBJ1-2, with D maybe TRBD1 (5 bases). Trimming took 4 bases from V and 2 from J, leaving 8 bases between them. The germline V gene has CDR1 LNHNV and CDR2 YYDKDF (reference sequence). CDR3 length equals 13 residues. CDR3 sequence reads: CATSTGWNYGYTF. The CDR3 DNA reads as TGTGCCACCAGCACAGGGTGGAACTATGGCTACACCTTC. Drawing the rest from reference TRBV15 and TRBJ1-2, the complete variable domain is DAMVIQNPRYQVTQFGKPVTLSCSQTLNHNVMYWYQQKSSQAPKLLFHYYDKDFNNEADTPDNFQSRRPNTSFCFLDIRSPGLGDTAMYLCATSTGWNYGYTFGSGTRLTVV.

J is TRBJ2-5 and V is TRBV6-6; 8 bases line up with TRBD2. The germline V gene encodes CDR1 MNHNY and CDR2 SVGAGI (reference sequence). This CDR3 is built from 15 residues. With 5 bases clipped from V and 3 bases from J, the junction kept 8 bases outside the gene matches. Here the CDR3 DNA reads TGTGCCAGCAGTGGCTCGGCGCGGGGGGAAGAGACCCAGTACTTC. Encoded protein: CASSGSARGEETQYF.

This rearrangement joins TRBV18 to TRBJ1-1; TRBD1 might be the D (5 bases). Germline V gene lookup returns CDR1 KGHSH and CDR2 LQKENI. The V end was cut by 2 bases, the J end by 0 bases, with 10 bases between. This CDR3 comprises 15 residues. CDR3 nucleotides: TGTGCCAGCTCACCATACGGGGGGATGAACACTGAAGCTTTCTTT. Encoded protein: CASSPYGGMNTEAFF.

The genes are TRBV10-2 and TRBJ1-2; a possible D gene is TRBD1 (6 bases). V was pared by 7 bases and J by 4 bases, with 16 bases between. The CDR3 has 14 residues. Germline lookup yields CDR1 WSHSY and CDR2 SAAADI. The CDR3 nucleotides read TGCGCCAGCAATCCGGGGGGCGGGTTCTATGGCTACACCTTC. It codes for CASNPGGGFYGYTF.

This chain uses TRBV18 with TRBJ1-3, with 7 bases that match TRBD1. Trimming cost V 4 bases and J 0 bases; bases outside gene matches: 18. The CDR3 totals 20 residues. Germline lookup yields CDR1 KGHSH and CDR2 LQKENI. CDR3 nucleotide sequence: TGTGCCAGCTCACGAGATGCGGGACAGTTCTCCACGAGCTCTGGAAACACCATATATTTT. This codes for CASSRDAGQFSTSSGNTIYF.

This clone was observed a few times. The chain joins TRBV4-1 to TRBJ1-6; no firm D call. This CDR3 region has 14 residues. Germline assignment: CDR1 MGHRA and CDR2 YSYEKL. V lost 0 bases, J lost 12 bases, and 12 bases lay in between. CDR3: CASSQESQDVPLHF. CDR3 DNA sequence: TGCGCCAGCAGCCAAGAGTCGCAGGATGTACCCCTCCACTTT.

This clone appeared once. V usage is TRBV7-9 and J usage is TRBJ2-3, with 12 bases identical to TRBD2. V was pared by 4 bases and J by 6 bases, with 5 bases of the junction left unmatched. The CDR3 length is 15 residues. CDR1 is SEHNR and CDR2 is FQNEAQ in the germline V gene (reference sequence). CDR3 residues: CASSSTSGSGDTQYF. CDR3 bases: TGTGCCAGCAGCTCGACTAGCGGGAGTGGGGATACGCAGTATTTT. The full variable domain, with the rest looked up from reference TRBV7-9 and TRBJ2-3, is DTGVSQNPRHKITKRGQNVTFRCDPISEHNRLYWYRQTLGQGPEFLTYFQNEAQLEKSRLLSDRFSAERPKGSFSTLEIQRTEQGDSAMYLCASSSTSGSGDTQYFGPGTRLTVL.

The V gene is TRBV6-5, the J gene TRBJ1-5, with D perhaps matching TRBD1 (5 bases). This CDR3 has 14 amino acids. V lost 2 bases to trimming and J lost 6 bases, with 11 bases between them. The germline CDR1 and CDR2 sequences are MNHEY and SVGAGI. The CDR3 coding sequence is TGTGCCAGCAGTTACGTGGCAGGGTTTCAGCCCCAGCATTTT. This gives the protein CASSYVAGFQPQHF.

This clone was found a few times. The J gene is TRBJ1-4, the V gene TRBV6-5; 10 nucleotides agree with TRBD1. The CDR3 consists of 14 residues. The V segment lost 4 bases and the J segment 8 bases; nucleotides outside the gene matches: 4. Germline V gene sequence: CDR1 MNHEY, CDR2 SVGAGI. The CDR3 spells CASSSTGGVEKLFF. In DNA, the CDR3 is TGTGCCAGCAGTTCGACAGGGGGCGTGGAAAAACTGTTTTTT.

In this sample, this clone turned up a few times. The chain combines TRBV5-1 with TRBJ1-2; 9 bases line up with TRBD1. This CDR3 comprises 15 residues. V was pared by 7 bases and J by 6 bases, with 13 bases of the junction left unmatched. Germline V gene sequence: CDR1 SGHRS, CDR2 YFSETQ. CDR3 sequence reads: CASARTGDLNHGYTF. Written as DNA, the CDR3 is TGCGCCAGCGCCAGGACAGGGGATTTAAATCATGGCTACACCTTC.